Shown below are 18 T cell receptor beta chains from a single sample sequenced in a study of T cells in Graves' hyperthyroidism and ophthalmopathy. Regions amplified from RNA transcripts were the TCR beta CDR3 regions. The HTBI primer set was used in a first-round RT-PCR of the TCR CDR3. One entry per CDR3 protein results from TCRdb running MiXCR on the multiplex PCR reads. In the table there are about 760,000 distinct CDR3 sequences, 30% to 40% of which are singletons. The sample consisted of blood. Receptors were obtained from a woman between 40 and 50 years old with Graves' hyperthyroidism.

The chain combines TRBV7-2 with TRBJ1-6, with D possibly matching TRBD1 (5 bases). The CDR3 spans 17 residues. Germline V gene data show CDR1 as SGHTA and CDR2 as FQGNSA. Between the trimmed V and J ends, which lost 4 bases and 5 bases, there was a span of 18 bases. The CDR3 here is CASSWERGSSDNSPLHF. Here the CDR3 DNA reads TGTGCCAGCAGCTGGGAACGGGGGTCGAGCGATAATTCACCCCTCCACTTT. Supplemented by reference TRBV7-2 and TRBJ1-6, the full variable domain reads GAGVSQSPSNKVTEKGKDVELRCDPISGHTALYWYRQSLGQGLEFLIYFQGNSAPDKSGLPSDRFSAERTGGSVSTLTIQRTQQEDSAVYLCASSWERGSSDNSPLHFGNGTRLTVT.

This clonotype was observed at least ten times. The chain links TRBV7-2 to TRBJ1-5, with D possibly matching TRBD1 (5 bases). Trimming cost V 2 bases and J 9 bases, with 14 bases left between them. From germline, CDR1 is SGHTA and CDR2 FQGNSA. The CDR3 consists of 14 residues. The DNA of the CDR3 is TGTGCCAGCAGCTTATGGGGGTCTGAGGGGCCCCAGCATTTT. Amino acid sequence: CASSLWGSEGPQHF.

There are many counts of this clonotype. The chain combines TRBV5-8 with TRBJ1-4; 7 bases are a match to TRBD1. The CDR3 length is 15 residues. Germline assignment: CDR1 SGHTS and CDR2 YDEGEE. J was trimmed by 6 bases and V by 3 bases; bases with no gene match: 8. The CDR3 is CASSSNRGLDEKLFF. The CDR3 DNA sequence: TGTGCCAGCAGCTCGAACAGGGGTCTGGATGAAAAACTGTTTTTT.

Comments on this clonotype: A read error may explain this, as a much larger clone is one base away. The CDR3 region is CASGLASSSYGQYF. The CDR3 nucleotides are TGTGCCAGCGGACTAGCGAGCAGCTCCTACGGGCAGTACTTC. This sequence joins TRBV2 and TRBJ2-7, with 9 bases matching TRBD2. The CDR3 has 14 residues. Germline CDR1 and CDR2: SNHLY and FYNNEI.

This clonotype was detected a few times. The chain couples TRBV29-1 to TRBJ1-1; D is undetermined. Trimming stripped 5 bases from V and 4 bases from J, with 11 bases between. This CDR3 contains 12 residues. The germline V gene has CDR1 SQVTM and CDR2 ANQGSEA. CDR3 sequence reads: CSVKTVGTEAFF. The CDR3 DNA reads as TGCAGCGTTAAAACAGTTGGCACTGAAGCTTTCTTT.

This chain uses TRBV29-1 with TRBJ2-7, with 10 bases matching TRBD2. The J call may be incorrect, as the DNA end agrees better with TRBJ2-1. Per germline, CDR1 SQVTM and CDR2 ANQGSEA. This CDR3 has 13 amino acids. Here the CDR3 reads CSVGPSGGPEQFF. In DNA form, the CDR3 reads TGCAGCGTTGGTCCTAGCGGGGGACCTGAGCAGTTCTTC.

There are a few counts of this clonotype. This rearrangement joins TRBV7-6 to TRBJ1-2; no firm D call. CDR1 and CDR2 from the germline V gene are SGHVS and FNYEAQ. The V and J ends lost 2 bases and 7 bases respectively, with 11 bases between them. The CDR3 runs 13 residues. The CDR3 bases are TGTGCCAGCAGCTTAACTCTAGAGGGTGGCTACACCTTC. Protein product: CASSLTLEGGYTF. Full variable domain (missing parts from reference TRBV7-6 and TRBJ1-2): GAGVSQSPRYKVTKRGQDVALRCDPISGHVSLYWYRQALGQGPEFLTYFNYEAQQDKSGLPNDRFSAERPEGSISTLTIQRTEQRDSAMYRCASSLTLEGGYTFGSGTRLTVV.

V and J are TRBV19 and TRBJ2-6; D call uncertain. The CDR3 length is 16 residues. V was trimmed by 5 bases and J by 4 bases, leaving 15 bases between them. Germline values: CDR1 LNHDA, CDR2 SQIVND (reference sequence). The CDR3 nucleotides are TGTGCCAGTAGTGCCCGGATAGAGTCCGGGGCCAACGTCCTGACTTTC. This sequence encodes CASSARIESGANVLTF. Based on the CDR3 plus reference TRBV19 and TRBJ2-6, the full variable domain is DGGITQSPKYLFRKEGQNVTLSCEQNLNHDAMYWYRQDPGQGLRLIYYSQIVNDFQKGDIAEGYSVSREKKESFPLTVTSAQKNPTAFYLCASSARIESGANVLTFGAGSRLTVL.

This clonotype turned up a few times. Sequence at one end of the junction differs from germline and may be a read error. The CDR3 loop reads CASSLMGGAQPQHF. The CDR3 region has the DNA TGTGCCAGCAGCTTGATGGGGGGGGCGCAGCCCCAGCATTTT. The chain employs TRBV5-1 and TRBJ1-5; tentative D call: TRBD1 (6 bases). The CDR3 runs 14 residues. Germline assignment: CDR1 SGHRS and CDR2 YFSETQ.

This clonotype was recorded a few times. Since no conserved phenylalanine or tryptophan closes the CDR3, a read error is the likely cause. The V call is TRBV19, the J call TRBJ1-2; TRBD1 matches at 11 bases. Germline values: CDR1 LNHDA, CDR2 SQIVND (reference sequence). Unmatched junction bases numbered 6, after V lost 7 bases and J lost 2 bases. CDR3 size: 15 residues. The CDR3, as DNA: TGTGCCAGTACCACCGGGACAGGGGGAAACTATGGCTACACCCTC. The encoded protein is CASTTGTGGNYGYTL.

This clonotype was seen only a few times. The gene calls are TRBV7-9 and TRBJ2-7, with 7 bases fitting TRBD1. The CDR3 length is 15 residues. Germline loops: CDR1 SEHNR, CDR2 FQNEAQ (reference sequence). The V segment lost 8 bases and the J segment 0 bases; nucleotides outside the gene matches: 10. CDR3 residues: CASSPHRDSSYEQYF. CDR3 coding DNA: TGTGCCAGCTCACCTCACCGGGACAGCTCCTACGAGCAGTACTTC.

V and J are TRBV2 and TRBJ2-7; 11 bases are a match to TRBD2. Germline CDR1 SNHLY, CDR2 FYNNEI. The CDR3 extends over 15 amino acids. With V trimmed by 8 bases and J by 1 base, 7 bases remained unmatched. CDR3 loop: CASLTSGSRSYEQYF. As DNA, the CDR3 is TGTGCCAGCCTCACTAGCGGGAGTAGATCCTACGAGCAGTACTTC.

The DNA for the CDR3 is TGTGCCAGCAGTTCACCCTCTAGCGGGAGGCCCGGCGAGCAGTACTTC. It is translated as CASSSPSSGRPGEQYF. The J gene is TRBJ2-7, the V gene TRBV6-5; TRBD2 matches at 11 bases. CDR1 is MNHEY, CDR2 SVGAGI, per germline. Trimming removed 4 bases from V and 6 bases from J; junction bases left unmatched: 11. This CDR3 is built from 16 residues.

The sample holds many counts of this clonotype. V and J are TRBV13 and TRBJ1-2; tentatively, D is TRBD1 (5 bases). Trimming shortened V by 5 bases and J by 4 bases, and 14 bases separated the two germline ends. Germline V gives CDR1 PRHDT, CDR2 FYEKMQ (reference sequence). The CDR3 sequence is 14 residues long. CDR3 sequence reads: CASSRRQTPYGYTF. CDR3 nucleotides: TGTGCCAGCAGCCGACGACAGACCCCCTATGGCTACACCTTC. Complete variable domain (other parts from reference TRBV13 and TRBJ1-2): AAGVIQSPRHLIKEKRETATLKCYPIPRHDTVYWYQQGPGQDPQFLISFYEKMQSDKGSIPDRFSAQQFSDYHSELNMSSLELGDSALYFCASSRRQTPYGYTFGSGTRLTVV.

The rearrangement joins TRBV5-5 to TRBJ2-7; D unresolved. CDR1 and CDR2 (germline): SGHKS, YYEKEE (reference sequence). The CDR3 is 13 residues long. Deletions cut 4 bases from V and 4 bases from J, with 12 bases between. CDR3 nucleotides: TGTGCCAGCAGCGTATGGTCTGGGTACGAGCAGTACTTC. Amino acids: CASSVWSGYEQYF.

The chain links TRBV7-6 to TRBJ2-5; a possible D gene is TRBD2 (5 bases). Germline CDR1 and CDR2: SGHVS and FNYEAQ. This CDR3 contains 18 residues. The ends were cut back, 6 bases at V and 5 bases at J, with 28 bases in the middle. Here the CDR3 reads CASRTIATDPSPGETQYF. The CDR3 nucleotides are TGTGCCAGCAGAACGATTGCGACCGACCCAAGTCCGGGGGAGACCCAGTACTTC.

This clonotype was observed at least ten times. The chain couples TRBV12-3 or TRBV12-4 to TRBJ1-2, with TRBD1 matching 7 bases. This CDR3 comprises 14 residues. Losses at the gene ends were 3 bases for V and 4 bases for J; bases not matched to a gene: 5. Here the CDR3 DNA reads TGTGCCAGCAGTTTCAGTTCAGGGGGCTATGGCTACACCTTC. Translated: CASSFSSGGYGYTF.

This clonotype was counted a few times. This chain links TRBV5-1 with TRBJ1-4; 7 bases line up with TRBD1. CDR3 size: 15 residues. V gave up 0 bases and J gave up 5 bases; unmatched junction bases: 4. The germline V gene encodes CDR1 SGHRS and CDR2 YFSETQ. The chain's CDR3 is CASSLEGQENEKLFF. The CDR3 region has the DNA TGCGCCAGCAGCTTGGAAGGACAGGAAAATGAAAAACTGTTTTTT.